These 21 T cell receptor beta chains were sequenced from one sample in a study of regulatory T cells in long-lasting Graves disease. Time point described: newly diagnosed GD, antithyroid drugs for less than 3 months. Scientists built the TCR library using RNA that was extracted from PBMCs. Libraries of TCR beta came from iRepertoire HTBI primers plus Arm-PCR of CDR3 regions. TCRdb itself ran the multiplex PCR reads through MiXCR, one entry per CDR3 protein. Found here are approximately 210,000 distinct CDR3 sequences, around 20% of them singletons; the top ten hold more than 20%. This sample comprised peripheral blood mononuclear cells (PBMCs), obtained at new diagnosis, from a patient treated with antithyroid drugs. The receptors shown here come from a female donor with Graves disease.

This clonotype was recorded many times. This rearrangement joins TRBV4-2 to TRBJ2-1; D is perhaps TRBD1 (5 bases). The CDR3 covers 16 residues. V was clipped by 0 bases and J by 0 bases, with 9 bases between them. Germline CDR1 reads LGHNA; CDR2 reads YNFKEQ. CDR3 in amino acids: CASSQETVSSYNEQFF. The CDR3 nucleotides are TGTGCCAGCAGCCAAGAGACAGTTAGCTCCTACAATGAGCAGTTCTTC.

This clonotype was found many times. The CDR3 loop is CSASQGGHNEQFF. The DNA of the CDR3 is TGCAGTGCTTCCCAGGGCGGTCACAATGAGCAGTTCTTC. The chain carries TRBV20-1 and TRBJ2-1; a weak D match, TRBD1 (5 bases). The V and J ends lost 5 bases and 5 bases respectively, with 13 bases between them. CDR1 and CDR2 from the germline V gene are DFQATT and SNEGSKA (reference sequence). The CDR3 covers 13 residues.

This clonotype was seen at least ten times. V gene TRBV3-1 combines with J gene TRBJ2-1; D unclear. This CDR3 contains 14 residues. Trimming cost V 0 bases and J 4 bases, with 7 bases left between them. The germline V gene has CDR1 LGHDT and CDR2 YNNKEL (reference sequence). The CDR3 DNA reads as TGTGCCAGCAGCCAAGAGGGTGGGTACAATGAGCAGTTCTTC. Protein: CASSQEGGYNEQFF.

The chain has TRBV7-9 and TRBJ2-1, with no clear D. Per the germline V gene, CDR1 is SEHNR and CDR2 is FQNEAQ (reference sequence). CDR3 length: 15 residues. Trimming cost V 5 bases and J 2 bases, with 13 bases left between them. The CDR3 nucleotides are TGTGCCAGCAGCCTCGCCGCACAGACCTACAATGAGCAGTTCTTC. Its protein is CASSLAAQTYNEQFF.

This clonotype was seen ten or more times. J is TRBJ2-3 and V is TRBV11-3; TRBD2 agrees at 7 bases. The germline gives CDR1 SGHNT, CDR2 YENEEA. V was pared by 5 bases and J by 0 bases, with 11 bases of the junction left unmatched. This CDR3 has 17 amino acids. The CDR3 loop is CASSPRLTSRSTDTQYF. CDR3 DNA: TGTGCCAGCAGCCCGAGATTGACTAGCAGAAGCACAGATACGCAGTATTTT.

V usage is TRBV12-3 or TRBV12-4 and J usage is TRBJ2-3; D uncertain. V dropped 2 bases and J dropped 5 bases, with 11 bases sitting between them. This CDR3 has 14 residues. The CDR3 sequence is CASSLPLVIDTQYF. CDR3 in DNA: TGTGCCAGCAGTTTACCTCTAGTGATAGATACGCAGTATTTT.

This clonotype was counted at least ten times. The V call is TRBV20-1, the J call TRBJ2-7; unclear D gene. The germline gives CDR1 DFQATT, CDR2 SNEGSKA (reference sequence). Trimming left V 0 bases short and J 5 bases short, with 5 bases between. This CDR3 has 11 amino acids. As DNA, the CDR3 is TGCAGTGCTAGAGATTCCCACGAGCAGTACTTC. This encodes CSARDSHEQYF.

Worth noting for this clonotype: Relative to the germline gene, one junction end is altered; a read error may explain this. The chain employs TRBV4-1 and TRBJ1-4; 11 nucleotides align to TRBD1. Per germline, CDR1 MGHRA and CDR2 YSYEKL. The CDR3 runs to 13 residues. For the CDR3, the DNA is TGCGCCAGCAGCGCGGGACAGGGGGGAAAAACTGTTTTT. Its translation: CASSAGQGGKTVF.

Here the CDR3 reads CASGQGDERLFF. The DNA for the CDR3 is TGTGCCAGCGGACAGGGCGATGAGAGACTGTTTTTT. The chain links TRBV2 to TRBJ1-4; 8 bases agree with TRBD1. CDR1 and CDR2 from the germline V gene are SNHLY and FYNNEI. The CDR3 covers 12 residues. With V trimmed by 8 bases and J by 13 bases, 9 bases remained unmatched.

This clonotype has only one observation. This chain joins TRBV11-1 and TRBJ2-3; D not certain. The CDR3 is 13 residues long. The V gene lost 3 bases and the J gene lost 4 bases, with 8 bases spanning the gap. From germline, CDR1 is SGHAT and CDR2 FQDESV (reference sequence). The CDR3 nucleotides read TGTGCCAGCAGCTTTTCCCCCGCAGATACGCAGTATTTT. This gives the protein CASSFSPADTQYF.

A remark on this clonotype: A far more abundant clone sits one base away, making this likely a read error. The chain combines TRBV2 with TRBJ2-1, with D maybe TRBD1 (6 bases). The J call may be faulty, since TRBJ2-5 better matches the DNA end. This CDR3 is 14 amino acids long. Germline CDR1 SNHLY, CDR2 FYNNEI. CDR3 loop: CASNWDKGQETQYF. CDR3 DNA sequence: TGTGCCAGCAACTGGGACAAGGGGCAAGAGACCCAGTACTTC.

The table lists this clonotype with many counts. This chain joins TRBV4-1 and TRBJ2-2, with 8 bases identical to TRBD2. This CDR3 is 18 amino acids long. After removal of 5 bases from V and 2 bases from J, the junction contained 13 bases not matched to a gene. The germline gives CDR1 MGHRA, CDR2 YSYEKL. CDR3 region: CASSAPGTRLINTGELFF. In DNA, the CDR3 is TGCGCCAGCAGCGCCCCCGGGACTAGATTAATAAACACCGGGGAGCTGTTTTTT.

This clonotype was recorded many times. The chain has TRBV5-1 and TRBJ2-7; TRBD1 aligns across 7 bases. Germline V gene data show CDR1 as SGHRS and CDR2 as YFSETQ. The CDR3 loop spans 14 amino acids. The junction had 10 bases not matched to a gene; V was cut back by 4 bases and J by 6 bases. The DNA for the CDR3 is TGCGCCAGCAGCCCCTGGACAGGTCCTCTCGAGCAGTACTTC. It yields the protein CASSPWTGPLEQYF.

The genes are TRBV4-1 and TRBJ2-1; 9 positions match TRBD1. There are 13 residues in the CDR3. The germline CDR1 and CDR2 sequences are MGHRA and YSYEKL. The V and J ends lost 4 bases and 9 bases, in that order; junction bases with no gene match: 4. CDR3 amino acids: CASSRTGAVEQFF. CDR3 DNA: TGCGCCAGCAGCCGGACAGGGGCGGTTGAGCAGTTCTTC.

This clonotype was seen at least ten times. This chain connects TRBV20-1 to TRBJ2-3; TRBD2 matches 7 bases. The germline V gene encodes CDR1 DFQATT and CDR2 SNEGSKA (reference sequence). There are 15 residues in the CDR3. J lost 3 bases, V lost 4 bases, and 10 bases had no gene match. The CDR3 protein is CSATSVAGLTDTQYF. The CDR3 DNA follows: TGCAGTGCTACCTCGGTAGCGGGCTTGACAGATACGCAGTATTTT.

This clonotype was recorded many times. The chain recombines TRBV7-9 with TRBJ1-1; weak D call: TRBD1 (5 bases). This CDR3 comprises 18 residues. The V end was cut by 5 bases, the J end by 0 bases, with 22 bases between. Germline V gene data show CDR1 as SEHNR and CDR2 as FQNEAQ (reference sequence). The CDR3 sequence: CASSPLLGQLRMNTEAFF. In DNA, the CDR3 is TGTGCCAGCAGCCCGCTTTTAGGACAACTACGCATGAACACTGAAGCTTTCTTT.

The V and J genes are TRBV12-3 or TRBV12-4 and TRBJ1-2; 8 nucleotides match TRBD1. Unmatched junction bases numbered 6, after V lost 1 base and J lost 2 bases. This CDR3 spans 16 amino acids. CDR3 amino acids: CASSLGDRGSNYGYTF. The CDR3, as DNA: TGTGCCAGCAGTTTAGGAGACAGGGGTTCCAACTATGGCTACACCTTC.

Ten or more counts support this clonotype. The J gene is TRBJ2-3, the V gene TRBV7-2; the match to TRBD2 covers 12 bases. With V trimmed by 5 bases and J by 5 bases, 8 bases remained unmatched. CDR1 and CDR2 from the germline V gene are SGHTA and FQGNSA. The CDR3 is made up of 16 amino acids. CDR3 DNA: TGTGCCAGCAGCGCCCCTAGCGGGAGGGCCTTAGATACGCAGTATTTT. It yields the protein CASSAPSGRALDTQYF.

This clonotype was picked up many times. This chain uses TRBV27 with TRBJ2-7, with D hard to call. CDR1 and CDR2 from the germline V gene are MNHEY and SMNVEV (reference sequence). The V end was cut by 8 bases, the J end by 5 bases, with 4 bases between. CDR3 length equals 9 residues. The CDR3, as DNA: TGTGCCAGCGCCGACGAGCAGTACTTC. It translates to CASADEQYF.

This clonotype was detected ten times or more. The chain combines TRBV7-2 with TRBJ2-7, with a possible D match to TRBD1 (5 bases). From germline, CDR1 is SGHTA and CDR2 FQGNSA. The V end was cut by 3 bases, the J end by 3 bases, with 9 bases between. The CDR3 covers 13 residues. The CDR3 reads CASSFRQNYEQYF. The CDR3 nucleotides read TGTGCCAGCAGCTTCCGACAGAACTACGAGCAGTACTTC.

The chain employs TRBV4-1 and TRBJ2-7; D perhaps matches TRBD1 (6 bases). CDR3 length: 12 amino acids. CDR1 MGHRA and CDR2 YSYEKL come from the germline V gene. V lost 3 bases and J 5 bases, leaving 8 bases between the germline ends. This chain's CDR3 is CASSQGANEQYF. DNA for the CDR3: TGCGCCAGCAGCCAGGGGGCGAACGAGCAGTACTTC.